This record covers a single T cell receptor (beta chain). The antigen is undetermined. Germline V gene lookup returns CDR1 SGHDT and CDR2 YYEEEE. This CDR3 has 19 residues. V was shortened by 1 base and J by 0 bases, with 20 bases between the two germline ends. This record belongs to a study of Ad26.COV2.S vaccination and SARS-CoV-2 variants. Whole-study findings and limits: Spike-specific responses of CD8+ and CD4+ T cells were reported to display substantial breadth after vaccination.

Sequenced by immunoSEQ multiplex PCR; TCRdb stores in-frame clones only, minus some. The repertoire holds about 370,000 clones, with around nine tenths as singletons. Treatment described: some 20 received Ad26.COV2.S at low or high dose, single or two shots; roughly five received placebo; per-sample allocation not given. Sampling happened 63 days after the first vaccine or placebo injection. The clonotype was recovered from a person aged 18-65 years who received the Ad26.COV2.S COVID-19 vaccine or a placebo. The V and J genes are TRBV5-6 and TRBJ2-4; the D gene is possibly TRBD2 (6 bases). The sequenced sample was peripheral blood, obtained in a trial of Ad26.COV2.S vaccine versus placebo. The CDR3 DNA follows: TGTGCCAGCAGCTTGTGGGGGAGGAGGGACCCCGTAGCCAAAAACATTCAGTACTTC. Its protein is CASSLWGRRDPVAKNIQYF.